This T cell receptor beta chain originates from a study of vaccination effects on CD4 cells after COVID-19. Antigen-specific CD4+ T cells were expanded with viral peptide pools in the ViraFEST assay before sequencing. Isolation of CD4+ T cells took place after 10 to 11 days of culture. Recipients of the vaccine had no prior SARS-CoV-2 infection and negative nucleocapsid antibodies. The CDR3 is 13 amino acids. This clone was recorded a few times. The antigen remains unidentified. Generated by immunoSEQ multiplex PCR, the TCRdb table keeps only in-frame clones and is missing some. The sample shows tens of thousands of clones, more than 70% of them seen only once.

Sequencing used CD4+ T cells from PBMCs cultured with HCoV-OC43 spike peptides, obtained before COVID-19 vaccination. Subset specified: HCoV-OC43 spike overlapping peptide pool stimulation. The sequence was obtained from a human donor who received a COVID-19 vaccine. The V gene is TRBV21-1, the J gene TRBJ1-4; the table's TRBD1 call for D was not verified on the DNA. TRBV21-1 has pseudogene status. CDR3 in amino acids: CASPGQGDEKLFF. The CDR3 DNA reads as TGTGCCAGCCCGGGACAGGGGGATGAAAAACTGTTTTTT.